The subject of this entry is one TCR beta chain. Its specificity is unknown. Repertoires were generated with immunoSEQ multiplex PCR, while TCRdb's copy carries only in-frame clones and drops some. The sample has 65,000 to 80,000 clones; 75% to 90% are singletons. This sample was included in a study of T cell responses to AZD1222 COVID-19 vaccine. Study context: Whether given at about 4 or about 12 weeks, second doses were pooled. Overall study results and limits: Scientists sampled the repertoires only once the peak T cell response had passed. Spike-specific TCR depth and breadth grew after two AZD1222 doses.

The V and J ends lost 6 bases and 0 bases respectively, with 15 bases between them. CDR3 size: 15 residues. Germline values: CDR1 SGHRS, CDR2 YFSETQ. V is TRBV5-1 and J is TRBJ2-5, with D perhaps TRBD1 or TRBD2 (5 bases each). The source was peripheral blood, collected on day 0 of AZD1222 vaccination. The sequence was collected from an adult in good health. The CDR3 nucleotides are TGCGCCAGCACCCCTTCGCTGGGGGACCAAGAGACCCAGTACTTC. It codes for CASTPSLGDQETQYF. The entire variable domain, with the rest obtained from reference TRBV5-1 and TRBJ2-5, is as follows: KAGVTQTPRYLIKTRGQQVTLSCSPISGHRSVSWYQQTPGQGLQFLFEYFSETQRNKGNFPGRFSGRQFSNSRSEMNVSTLELGDSALYLCASTPSLGDQETQYFGPGTRLLVL.